This record looks at one TCR beta chain sequence and its context. The target antigen is unknown. This sample was taken from a study of memory CD4+ T cells and cytomegalovirus serostatus. Single viable CD3+CD4+CD8-CD45RO+ cells were sorted as the memory CD4+ T cells. Donors' CMV status reflects serum IgG against pp150, pp28, p38, p52. Findings and limits, study-wide: About 40% of the roughly 150 known CMV-associated TCRbeta sequences appeared in CD4+ memory.

Libraries were prepared by immunoSEQ multiplex PCR; TCRdb keeps only in-frame clonotypes and omits some of them. The profile shows 60,000 to 70,000 clones, around 82% of them singletons. The germline V and J ends were trimmed by 3 bases and 1 base, with 6 bases remaining between them. This CDR3 has 13 amino acids. From germline, CDR1 is SGHVS and CDR2 FQNEAQ. This clonotype was sampled from an adult in good health and CMV-seronegative. Some clones in this sample may be carry-over from other donors' samples. The chain carries TRBV7-8 and TRBJ1-1; D gene uncertain. The sequenced sample consisted of memory CD4+ T cells from blood. The CDR3 DNA sequence: TGTGCCAGCAGCTTCGGGCCGAACACTGAAGCTTTCTTT. This encodes CASSFGPNTEAFF.